A single sample is the source of the 2 T cell receptor beta chains below, sequenced in a study of human T cells and chemical hapten exposure (dated by TCRdb to 2020 to 2023). The time point label of this sample denotes: patch test 2, 6 weeks after DPC sensitization. The treatment or condition label, read with the paper, signifies: therapeutic diphenylcyclopropenone sensitization with weekly scalp DPC. Library method: RACE. The instrument was a NextSeq 500. The public reads were reanalyzed by TCRdb: fastp trimming at Q25, MiXCR alignment, in-frame beta chains only. Rows with one shared CDR3 protein collapse into an entry with the most common genes and DNA. Within this sample are tens of thousands of distinct CDR3 sequences, with approximately 9% of them counted one time only. Approximately 7% of the sample belongs to the ten largest clones. The sequences come from whole blood, collected in connection with sensitization to the hapten diphenylcyclopropenone (DPC). The receptors come from a man aged 30-40 years with alopecia areata. Some clones in this sample may be carry-over from other donors' samples.

Many counts were recorded for this clonotype. The gene calls are TRBV4-3 and TRBJ2-7; D unclear. V lost 2 bases and J 1 base, leaving 12 bases between the germline ends. CDR1 and CDR2 (germline): LGHNA, YSLEER. The CDR3 spans 15 residues. For the CDR3, the DNA is TGCGCCAGCAGCCAAACGGACGGTTATTCCTACGAGCAGTACTTC. Translating gives CASSQTDGYSYEQYF.

This clonotype was picked up many times. CDR3 sequence: CASSSTTDTQYF. The CDR3 DNA is TGTGCCAGCAGCTCCACCACAGATACGCAGTATTTT. V and J are TRBV7-2 and TRBJ2-3; D remains ambiguous. The CDR3 has 12 residues. Trimming took off 4 bases at V and 2 bases at J, with 4 bases between the two ends. The V gene's germline CDR1 is SGHTA and CDR2 FQGNSA.